The present T cell receptor (beta chain) was sequenced within a study of T cell responses to AZD1222 COVID-19 vaccine. Whole-study results and caveats: Sampled repertoires all dated from after the peak T cell response. The span of vaccine-associated CD4 TCRs extended across spike, with dominance at 160-218 and 743-854.

This clone was picked up a small number of times. The antigen remains undetermined. The repertoire was sequenced with immunoSEQ multiplex PCR; TCRdb's copy has only in-frame clones and lacks some. This sample has about 92,000 clones, with about nine tenths found just once. This CDR3 contains 14 residues. In germline, CDR1 is MDHEN, CDR2 SYDVKM. V lost 5 bases and J lost 5; bases outside the gene matches: 8. This clonotype was obtained from an adult in good health. This chain links TRBV28 with TRBJ2-5, with 7 bases identical to TRBD1. Sequenced here: peripheral blood, sampled on day 0 of AZD1222 vaccination. The CDR3 loop reads CASSQGGSRETQYF. DNA for the CDR3: TGTGCCAGCAGTCAAGGGGGCTCGAGGGAGACCCAGTACTTC.